The 16 T cell receptor beta chains listed next were all sequenced from one sample in a study of T cell repertoires in cytomegalovirus infection. In TCRdb, the reads were re-called with MiXCR into one record per CDR3 protein. The data show under 200,000 distinct CDR3 sequences, 9.5% seen once. Input material: PBMCs. The receptors were gathered from a human donor in good health (CMV status not recorded). Some clones in this sample may be carry-over from other donors' samples.

This clonotype was seen more than once but under ten times. The chain has TRBV20-1 and TRBJ2-7; 10 bases map to TRBD1. Germline V gene data show CDR1 as DFQATT and CDR2 as SNEGSKA (reference sequence). V was clipped by 5 bases and J by 2 bases; unmatched bases: 3. This CDR3 is 13 amino acids long. The CDR3 sequence: CSAPTGGAYEQYF. As DNA, the CDR3 is TGCAGTGCTCCGACAGGGGGCGCCTACGAGCAGTACTTC.

In its sample, this clonotype was seen many times. The genes are TRBV7-8 and TRBJ2-7; TRBD1 is a possible D gene (6 bases). Germline loops: CDR1 SGHVS, CDR2 FQNEAQ. The CDR3 spans 14 residues. Trimming shortened V by 5 bases and J by 7 bases, and 18 bases separated the two germline ends. The CDR3 nucleotides are TGTGCCAGCAGCCAGAACAGGGCTGTGGGAGAGCAGTACTTC. This gives the protein CASSQNRAVGEQYF.

The chain has TRBV7-9 and TRBJ1-1; D is possibly TRBD1 (5 bases). The germline V gene has CDR1 SEHNR and CDR2 FQNEAQ (reference sequence). The CDR3 has 16 amino acids. Trimming removed 4 bases from V and 1 base from J, with 16 bases in between. This CDR3 is CASSSGNRGSNTEAFF. The CDR3 DNA sequence: TGTGCCAGCAGCTCGGGTAACCGGGGCTCGAACACTGAAGCTTTCTTT.

This clonotype was counted only a few times. The chain recombines TRBV12-3 or TRBV12-4 with TRBJ1-4, with a weak D call TRBD1 (5 bases). Trimming took off 4 bases at V and 8 bases at J, with 14 bases between the two ends. The CDR3 sequence is 14 residues long. CDR3 coding DNA: TGTGCCAGCAGTTCCGTCAGGGTCGGAGAAAAACTGTTTTTT. Its protein is CASSSVRVGEKLFF.

This clonotype showed up many times. The CDR3 DNA reads TGTGCCAGCAGCTTAACCCATGAGCAGTTCTTC. It codes for CASSLTHEQFF. The rearrangement links TRBV7-2 to TRBJ2-1; D ambiguous. CDR1 is SGHTA and CDR2 is FQGNSA in the germline V gene. The CDR3 is 11 amino acids. Trimming removed 2 bases from V and 8 bases from J, with 4 bases in between.

This clonotype was observed many times. V is TRBV7-2 and J is TRBJ2-3, with a possible D match to TRBD1 (6 bases). This CDR3 has 15 amino acids. Germline CDR1 reads SGHTA; CDR2 reads FQGNSA. Trimming left V 1 base short and J 2 bases short, with 10 bases between. CDR3 amino acids: CASSLGGQVTDTQYF. The CDR3 DNA sequence: TGTGCCAGCAGCTTAGGGGGGCAGGTCACAGATACGCAGTATTTT.

This clonotype was picked up many times. The V call is TRBV7-2, the J call TRBJ1-2; D is undetermined. CDR3 length: 14 residues. Germline V lookup: CDR1 SGHTA, CDR2 FQGNSA. V lost 5 bases to trimming and J lost 4 bases, with 14 bases between them. The CDR3 sequence: CASSANRGPYGYTF. Written as DNA, the CDR3 is TGTGCCAGCAGCGCGAACCGAGGGCCCTATGGCTACACCTTC.

This clonotype was seen many times. This rearrangement joins TRBV11-2 to TRBJ1-5; D is possibly TRBD1 (5 bases). The CDR3 runs to 16 residues. The germline V gene encodes CDR1 SGHAT and CDR2 FQNNGV. V lost 5 bases and J lost 3, with 17 bases in between. The CDR3 reads CASSKVGVGFNQPQHF. The CDR3 coding sequence is TGTGCCAGCAGCAAAGTGGGGGTAGGGTTCAATCAGCCCCAGCATTTT.

The chain links TRBV20-1 to TRBJ1-6; D is undetermined. The CDR3 is 14 amino acids. V lost 4 bases, J lost 6 bases, and 13 bases lay in between. Germline CDR1 is DFQATT and CDR2 is SNEGSKA (reference sequence). The DNA for the CDR3 is TGCAGTGCTAAGGCGGGAATTGGTAATTCACCCCTCCACTTT. It yields the protein CSAKAGIGNSPLHF.

J is TRBJ2-7 and V is TRBV27; possibly TRBD1 for D (5 bases). Germline CDR1 MNHEY, CDR2 SMNVEV (reference sequence). With 5 bases removed from V and 7 bases from J, the gap between germline ends came to 18 bases. This CDR3 has 14 residues. The CDR3 sequence: CASSPQAGSVEQYF. The CDR3 bases are TGTGCCAGCAGTCCCCAGGCAGGGTCGGTGGAGCAGTACTTC.

The genes are TRBV6-2 or TRBV6-3 and TRBJ2-7; tentative D call: TRBD1 (6 bases). V gave up 7 bases and J gave up 2 bases, with 12 bases separating them. Germline CDR1 reads MNHEY; CDR2 reads SVGEGT. The CDR3 runs to 13 residues. CDR3 in DNA: TGTGCCAGCATCCCGACAGGAACCTACGAGCAGTACTTC. This translates into CASIPTGTYEQYF.

This clonotype has ten or more counts. This sequence joins TRBV7-2 and TRBJ2-5; 13 bases align to TRBD2. CDR3 length: 18 amino acids. Germline assignment: CDR1 SGHTA and CDR2 FQGNSA. With 1 base clipped from V and 5 bases from J, the junction kept 10 bases outside the gene matches. CDR3 sequence (DNA): TGTGCCAGCAGCTTAGAGGGCCCACTAGCGGGGGGGCTTGAGACCCAGTACTTC. It translates to CASSLEGPLAGGLETQYF.

At least ten counts were recorded for this clonotype. The rearrangement joins TRBV11-2 to TRBJ1-3; TRBD1 matches at 9 bases. Germline CDR1 and CDR2: SGHAT and FQNNGV. CDR3 length: 16 residues. The V segment lost 4 bases and the J segment 2 bases; nucleotides outside the gene matches: 6. The CDR3 sequence is CASSYGQGLAGNTIYF. In DNA form, the CDR3 reads TGTGCCAGCAGCTACGGACAGGGGCTGGCTGGAAACACCATATATTTT.

This clonotype was picked up a small number of times. A junction boundary mismatches the germline segment, possibly from a read error. V is TRBV7-7 and J is TRBJ2-2, with TRBD1 matching 8 bases. CDR1 and CDR2 (germline): SSHAT, FNYEAQ (reference sequence). The CDR3 totals 16 residues. CDR3 sequence: CASSPNQGAVTGELFF. CDR3 coding DNA: TGTGCTAGCAGCCCTAACCAGGGGGCTGTCACCGGGGAGCTGTTTTTT.

There are many counts of this clonotype. The CDR3 DNA reads as TGTGCCAGCAGCGCCGGCCCCCTTACCAGCACAGATACGCAGTATTTT. This encodes CASSAGPLTSTDTQYF. The chain combines TRBV7-8 with TRBJ2-3; D gene ambiguous. Germline lookup yields CDR1 SGHVS and CDR2 FQNEAQ. Deletions cut 5 bases from V and 0 bases from J, with 15 bases between. This CDR3 is built from 16 residues.

This clonotype appeared many times. The rearrangement joins TRBV28 to TRBJ2-3; TRBD1 might be the D (5 bases). Trimming took off 5 bases at V and 3 bases at J, with 15 bases between the two ends. The CDR3 runs 15 residues. Germline V gene data show CDR1 as MDHEN and CDR2 as SYDVKM. The chain's CDR3 is CASSITGDRTDTQYF. In DNA, the CDR3 is TGTGCCAGCAGTATTACAGGAGACCGAACAGATACGCAGTATTTT.